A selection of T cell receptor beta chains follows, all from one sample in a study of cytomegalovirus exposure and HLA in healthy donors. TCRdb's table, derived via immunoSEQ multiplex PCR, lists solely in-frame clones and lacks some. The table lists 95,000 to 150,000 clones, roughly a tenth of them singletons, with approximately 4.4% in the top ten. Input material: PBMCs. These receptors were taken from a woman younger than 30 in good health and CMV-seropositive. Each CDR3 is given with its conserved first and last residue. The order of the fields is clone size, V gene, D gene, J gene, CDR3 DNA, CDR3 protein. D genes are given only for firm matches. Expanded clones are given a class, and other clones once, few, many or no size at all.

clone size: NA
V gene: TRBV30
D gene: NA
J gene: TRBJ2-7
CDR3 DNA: TGTGCCTGGAGCTTGACAGCTGACTACGAGCAGTACTTC
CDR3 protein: CAWSLTADYEQYF

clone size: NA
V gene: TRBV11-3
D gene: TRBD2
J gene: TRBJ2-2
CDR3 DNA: TGTGCCACCTCCCTAGCGGGAGGCGCAACCACCGGGGAGCTGTTTTTT
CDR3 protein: CATSLAGGATTGELFF

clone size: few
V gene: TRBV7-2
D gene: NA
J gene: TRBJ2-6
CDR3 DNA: TGTGCCAGCAGCTGGGGACACAACTCTGGGGCCAACGTCCTGACTTTC
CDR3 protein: CASSWGHNSGANVLTF

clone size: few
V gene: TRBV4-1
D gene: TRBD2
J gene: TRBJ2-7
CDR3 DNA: TGCGCCAGCAGCCAGGGGGGACTACCTTCCTACGAGCAGTACTTC
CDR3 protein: CASSQGGLPSYEQYF

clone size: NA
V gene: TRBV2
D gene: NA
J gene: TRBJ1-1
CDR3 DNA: TGTGCCAGCAGTCTCTCGACAGCGAACACTGAAGCTTTCTTT
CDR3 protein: CASSLSTANTEAFF

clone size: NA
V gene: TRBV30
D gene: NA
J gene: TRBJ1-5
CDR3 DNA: TGTGCCTGGAGGGGAGGGGGAAATCAGCCCCAGCATTTT
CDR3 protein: CAWRGGGNQPQHF

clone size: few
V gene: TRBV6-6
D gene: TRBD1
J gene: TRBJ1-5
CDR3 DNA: TGTGCCAGCACACAGGGGCTGAATCAGCCCCAGCATTTT
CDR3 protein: CASTQGLNQPQHF

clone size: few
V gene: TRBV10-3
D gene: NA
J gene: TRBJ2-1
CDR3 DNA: TGTGCCATCGGAGCCGCTGAGCAGTTCTTC
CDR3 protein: CAIGAAEQFF

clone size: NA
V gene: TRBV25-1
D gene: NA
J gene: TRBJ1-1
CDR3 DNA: TGTGCCAGCACTCAAGCATTAATGAACACTGAAGCTTTCTTT
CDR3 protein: CASTQALMNTEAFF

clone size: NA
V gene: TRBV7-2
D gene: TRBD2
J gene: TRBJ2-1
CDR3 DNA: TGTGCCAGCAGCATACTAGCGGGAGGGTTCAATGAGCAGTTCTTC
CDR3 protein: CASSILAGGFNEQFF

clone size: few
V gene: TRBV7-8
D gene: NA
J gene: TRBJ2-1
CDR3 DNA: TGTGCCAGCAGCTTAGGAGGTAGCGGATCCAACAATGAGCAGTTCTTC
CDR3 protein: CASSLGGSGSNNEQFF

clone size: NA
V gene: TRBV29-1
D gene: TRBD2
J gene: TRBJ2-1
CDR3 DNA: TGCAGCGGAACGCGGGAGGTATTAATAAATGAGCAGTTCTTC
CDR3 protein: CSGTREVLINEQFF

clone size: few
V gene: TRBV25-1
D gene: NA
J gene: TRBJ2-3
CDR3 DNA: TGTGCCAGCAGCGAGGCGGGTTCGGCGCAGTATTTT
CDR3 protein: CASSEAGSAQYF

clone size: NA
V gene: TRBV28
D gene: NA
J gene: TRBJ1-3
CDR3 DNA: TGTGCCAGCCGGGGAAACACCATATATTTT
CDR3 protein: CASRGNTIYF

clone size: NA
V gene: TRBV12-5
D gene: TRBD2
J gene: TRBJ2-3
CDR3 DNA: TGTGCTAGTGGTTTGACTAGCGGGAGGGCCGCAGATACGCAGTATTTT
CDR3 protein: CASGLTSGRAADTQYF

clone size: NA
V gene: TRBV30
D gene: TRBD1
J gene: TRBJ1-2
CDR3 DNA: TGTGCCTGGAGGTTACAGGGGGACTACACCTTC
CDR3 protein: CAWRLQGDYTF

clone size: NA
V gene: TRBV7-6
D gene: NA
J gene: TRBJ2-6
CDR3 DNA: TGTGCCAGCAGCCCTACTCACCTCTCTGGGGCCAACGTCCTGACTTTC
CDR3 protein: CASSPTHLSGANVLTF

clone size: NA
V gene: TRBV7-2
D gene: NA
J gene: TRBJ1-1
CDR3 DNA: TGTGCCAGCAGCTTCTTCGGGACAAAAGCTTTCTTT
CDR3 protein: CASSFFGTKAFF

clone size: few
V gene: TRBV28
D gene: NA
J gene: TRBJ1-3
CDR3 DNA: TGTGCCAGCGGTCTTTGGCAGATCTCTGGAAACACCATATATTTT
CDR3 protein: CASGLWQISGNTIYF

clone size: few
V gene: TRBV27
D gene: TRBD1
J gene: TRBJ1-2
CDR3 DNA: TGTGCCAGCAGTTTAACAGGGGGATATGGCTACACCTTC
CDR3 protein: CASSLTGGYGYTF

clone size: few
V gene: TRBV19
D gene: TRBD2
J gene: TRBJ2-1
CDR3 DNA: TGTGCCAGTAGTATTGGGAGCGGGAGGGCCCCATCCTACAATGAGCAGTTCTTC
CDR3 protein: CASSIGSGRAPSYNEQFF

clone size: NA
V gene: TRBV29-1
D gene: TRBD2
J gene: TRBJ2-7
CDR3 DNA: TGCAGCGTTGTGATAGCGGGAGGTGGTTACGAGCAGTACTTC
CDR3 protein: CSVVIAGGGYEQYF

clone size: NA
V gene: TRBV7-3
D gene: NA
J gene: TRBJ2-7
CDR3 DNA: TGTGCCAGCAGCCAAACAGGGAGCCACGAGCAGTACTTC
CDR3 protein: CASSQTGSHEQYF

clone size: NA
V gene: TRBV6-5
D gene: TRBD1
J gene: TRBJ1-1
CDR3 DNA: TGTGCCAGCAGTTACTCTGGGGGGACAGGGACTGAAGCTTTCTTT
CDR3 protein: CASSYSGGTGTEAFF

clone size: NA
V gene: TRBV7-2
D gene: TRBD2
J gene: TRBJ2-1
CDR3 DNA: TGTGCCAGCAGCGGACTAGCGGGAGGGCGGGAGCAGTTCTTC
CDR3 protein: CASSGLAGGREQFF

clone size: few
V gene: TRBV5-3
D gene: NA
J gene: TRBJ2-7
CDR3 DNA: TGTGCCAGAATTGAAACAGGTTCCTACGAGCAGTACTTC
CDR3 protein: CARIETGSYEQYF

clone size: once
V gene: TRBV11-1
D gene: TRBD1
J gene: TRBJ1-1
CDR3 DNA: TGTGCCAGCAGCCTTTATCGAGGGGGCACAGCTTTCTTT
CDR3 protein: CASSLYRGGTAFF

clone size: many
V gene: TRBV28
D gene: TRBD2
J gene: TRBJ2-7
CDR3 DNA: TGTGCCAGCAGTCCGTTAGCGGGAGGGTCCTACGAGCAGTACTTC
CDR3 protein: CASSPLAGGSYEQYF

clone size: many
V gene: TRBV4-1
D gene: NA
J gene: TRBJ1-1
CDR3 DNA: TGCGCCAGCAGGATGAACAGGAACACTGAAGCTTTCTTT
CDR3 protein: CASRMNRNTEAFF

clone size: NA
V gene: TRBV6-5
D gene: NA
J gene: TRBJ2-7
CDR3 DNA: TGTGCCAGCAGTTACTCGATAAGGGAGGCCTACGAGCAGTACTTC
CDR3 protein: CASSYSIREAYEQYF

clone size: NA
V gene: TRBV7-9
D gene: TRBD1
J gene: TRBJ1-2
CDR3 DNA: TGTGCCAGCAGCTTAGGAGGGGGCGGCTACACCTTC
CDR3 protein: CASSLGGGGYTF

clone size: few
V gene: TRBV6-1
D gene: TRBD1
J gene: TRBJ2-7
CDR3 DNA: TGTGCCATCAAGGGAGAACAGGGGTCCTACGAGCAGTACTTC
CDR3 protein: CAIKGEQGSYEQYF

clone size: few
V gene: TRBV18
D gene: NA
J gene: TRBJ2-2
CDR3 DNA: TGTGCCAGCTCCATGACTGAAATTGGTCCCGGGGAGCTGTTTTTT
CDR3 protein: CASSMTEIGPGELFF

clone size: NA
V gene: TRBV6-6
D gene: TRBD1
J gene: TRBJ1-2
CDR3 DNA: TGTGCCAGCAGCCACGGGGACAGGGGATATGGCTACACCTTC
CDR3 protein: CASSHGDRGYGYTF

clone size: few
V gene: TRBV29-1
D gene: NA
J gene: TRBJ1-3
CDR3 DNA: TGCAGCGCCACGCCGGGGGGACCTGGAAACACCATATATTTT
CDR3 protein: CSATPGGPGNTIYF

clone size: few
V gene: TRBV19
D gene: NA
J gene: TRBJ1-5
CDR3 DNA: TGTGCCAGCGGACAGCTGGGTTATCAGCCCCAGCATTTT
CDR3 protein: CASGQLGYQPQHF

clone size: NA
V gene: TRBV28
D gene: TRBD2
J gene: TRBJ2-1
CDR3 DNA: TGTGCCAGCATCCCTCCTAATCCGGGACTAGCCGGCGATGAGCAGTTCTTC
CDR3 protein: CASIPPNPGLAGDEQFF

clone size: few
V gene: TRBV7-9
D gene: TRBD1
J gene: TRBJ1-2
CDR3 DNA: TGTGCCAGCAGCGTTCAGGGGGACTATGGCTACACCTTC
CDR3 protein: CASSVQGDYGYTF

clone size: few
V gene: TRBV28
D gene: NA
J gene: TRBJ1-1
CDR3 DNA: TGTGCCAGCAGTCCCCCCCGGGTGAACACTGAAGCTTTCTTT
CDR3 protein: CASSPPRVNTEAFF

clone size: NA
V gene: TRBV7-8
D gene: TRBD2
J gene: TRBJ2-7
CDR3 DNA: TGTGCCAGCAGCTTAGCGGGAGGGCCGGTGGGCTACGAGCAGTACTTC
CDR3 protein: CASSLAGGPVGYEQYF

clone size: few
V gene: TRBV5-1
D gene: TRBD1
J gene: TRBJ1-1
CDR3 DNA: TGCGCCAGCAGCAACGGACAGGGCACTGAAGCTTTCTTT
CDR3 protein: CASSNGQGTEAFF

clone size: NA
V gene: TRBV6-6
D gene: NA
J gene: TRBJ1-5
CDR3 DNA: TGTGCCAGCACAGACATATCAAATCAGCCCCAGCATTTT
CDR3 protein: CASTDISNQPQHF

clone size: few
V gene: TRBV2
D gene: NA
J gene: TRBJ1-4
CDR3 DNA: TGTGCCAGTCTCAGGGGAACAGGTGAAAAACTGTTTTTT
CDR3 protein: CASLRGTGEKLFF

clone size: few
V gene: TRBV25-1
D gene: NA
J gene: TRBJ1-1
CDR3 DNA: TGTGCCAGCAGTGAATACGCAGGGGCGAACACTGAAGCTTTCTTT
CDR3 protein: CASSEYAGANTEAFF

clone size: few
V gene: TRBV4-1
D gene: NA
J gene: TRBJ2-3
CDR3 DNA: TGCGCCAGCAGCCAAGTAAACTTACCCCCAGATACGCAGTATTTT
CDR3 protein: CASSQVNLPPDTQYF

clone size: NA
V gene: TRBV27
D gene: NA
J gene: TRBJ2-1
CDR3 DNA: TGTGCCAGCAGTCCCTCCGATGGGCTACGCAGAATCTTC
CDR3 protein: CASSPSDGLRRIF

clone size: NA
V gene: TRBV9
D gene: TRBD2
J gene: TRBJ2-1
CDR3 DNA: TGTGCCAGCAGCTTCGGGACTATAGGGGAAGTTGAGCAGTTCTTC
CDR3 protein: CASSFGTIGEVEQFF

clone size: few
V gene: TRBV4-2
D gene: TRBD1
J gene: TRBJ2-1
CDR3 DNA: TGTGCCAGCAGCCAAGACACAGGGGCGCCCAATGAGCAGTTCTTC
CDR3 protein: CASSQDTGAPNEQFF

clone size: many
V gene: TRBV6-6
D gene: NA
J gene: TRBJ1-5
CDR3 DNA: TGTGCCAGCAGTTACCGGCGGAGGGACAATCAGCCCCAGCATTTT
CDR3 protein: CASSYRRRDNQPQHF

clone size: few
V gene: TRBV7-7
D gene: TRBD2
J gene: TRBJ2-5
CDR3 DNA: TGTGCTAGCAGCTTAGGACTAGCGGGAGGGTCTGAGACCCAGTACTTC
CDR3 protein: CASSLGLAGGSETQYF

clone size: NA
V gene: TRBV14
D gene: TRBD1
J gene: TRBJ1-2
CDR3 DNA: TGTGCCAGCAGCGCCCGACTGACAGGGGGAGGCTACACCTTC
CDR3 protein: CASSARLTGGGYTF